This T cell receptor beta chain was profiled in a study of shared clonotypes between healthy human individuals. Germline values: CDR1 MRHNA, CDR2 SNTAGT. Trimming left V 7 bases short and J 16 bases short, with 16 bases between. This CDR3 has 11 residues. Produced via immunoSEQ multiplex PCR; TCRdb's table is partial and in-frame only. The sample records some 510,000 clones, 70% to 80% being singletons. The rearrangement uses TRBV6-4 and TRBJ1-4; no definite D call. The receptor was isolated from a woman aged 40 to 50 in good health. Some clones in this sample may be carry-over from other donors' samples. The sample comprised PBMCs. In DNA, the CDR3 is TGTGCCAGCAAGTTCCAGGCGCCAAGGTTTTTT. Translation gives CASKFQAPRFF.